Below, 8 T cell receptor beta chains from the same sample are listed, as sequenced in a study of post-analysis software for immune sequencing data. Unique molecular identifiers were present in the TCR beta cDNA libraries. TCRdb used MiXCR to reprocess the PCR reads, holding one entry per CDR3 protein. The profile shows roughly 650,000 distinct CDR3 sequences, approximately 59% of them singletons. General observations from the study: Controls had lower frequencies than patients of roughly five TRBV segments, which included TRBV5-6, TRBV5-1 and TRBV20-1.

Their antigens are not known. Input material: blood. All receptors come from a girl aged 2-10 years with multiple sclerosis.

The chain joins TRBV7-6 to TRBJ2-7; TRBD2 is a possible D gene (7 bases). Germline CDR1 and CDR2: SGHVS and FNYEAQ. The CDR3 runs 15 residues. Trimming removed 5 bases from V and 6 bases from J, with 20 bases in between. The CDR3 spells CASSRGGGGSGEQYF. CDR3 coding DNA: TGTGCCAGCAGCCGAGGGGGGGGAGGGTCCGGCGAGCAGTACTTC.

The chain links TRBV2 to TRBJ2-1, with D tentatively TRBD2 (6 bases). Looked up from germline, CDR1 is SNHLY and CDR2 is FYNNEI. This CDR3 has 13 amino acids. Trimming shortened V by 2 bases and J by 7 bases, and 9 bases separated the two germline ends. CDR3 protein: CASSEQLANEQFF. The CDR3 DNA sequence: TGTGCCAGCAGTGAACAACTAGCTAATGAGCAGTTCTTC.

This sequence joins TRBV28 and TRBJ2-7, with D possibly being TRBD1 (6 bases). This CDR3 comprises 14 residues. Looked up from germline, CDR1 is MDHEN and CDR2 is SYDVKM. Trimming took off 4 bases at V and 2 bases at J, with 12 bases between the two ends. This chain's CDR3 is CASSYRQEPYEQYF. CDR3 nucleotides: TGTGCCAGCAGTTACCGACAGGAACCCTACGAGCAGTACTTC.

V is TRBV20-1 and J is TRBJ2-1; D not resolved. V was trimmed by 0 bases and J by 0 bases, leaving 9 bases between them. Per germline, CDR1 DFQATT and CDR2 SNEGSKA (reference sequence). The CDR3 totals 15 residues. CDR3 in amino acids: CSARDGGSSYNEQFF. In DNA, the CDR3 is TGCAGTGCTAGAGATGGCGGTAGCTCCTACAATGAGCAGTTCTTC.

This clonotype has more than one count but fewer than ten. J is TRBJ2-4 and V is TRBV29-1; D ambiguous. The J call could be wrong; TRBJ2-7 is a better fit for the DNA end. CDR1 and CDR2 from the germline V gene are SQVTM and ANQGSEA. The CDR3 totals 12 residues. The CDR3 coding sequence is TGCAGCGTCAGTAGTGCGCCCTACGAGCAGTACTTC. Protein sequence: CSVSSAPYEQYF.

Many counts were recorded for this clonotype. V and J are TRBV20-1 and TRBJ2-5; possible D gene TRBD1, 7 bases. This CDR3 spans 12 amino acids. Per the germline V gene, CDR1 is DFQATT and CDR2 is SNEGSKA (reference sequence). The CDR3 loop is CSAGQHQETQYF. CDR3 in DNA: TGCAGCGCGGGACAGCATCAAGAGACCCAGTACTTC.

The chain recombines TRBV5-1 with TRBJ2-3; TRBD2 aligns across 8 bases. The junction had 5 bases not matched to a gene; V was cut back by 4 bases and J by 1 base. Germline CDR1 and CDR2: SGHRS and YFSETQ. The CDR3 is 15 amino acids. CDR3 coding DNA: TGCGCCAGCAGCCTAACGACTAGCGGCACAGATACGCAGTATTTT. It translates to CASSLTTSGTDTQYF.

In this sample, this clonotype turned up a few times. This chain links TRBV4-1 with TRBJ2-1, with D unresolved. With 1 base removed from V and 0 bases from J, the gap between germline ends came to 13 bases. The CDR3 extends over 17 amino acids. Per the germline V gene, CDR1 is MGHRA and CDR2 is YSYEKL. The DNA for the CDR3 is TGCGCCAGCAGCCAAGTCGAAGTCGGCCCCTCCTACAATGAGCAGTTCTTC. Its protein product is CASSQVEVGPSYNEQFF.